This TCR beta chain comes out of a study of OX40 agonist ivuxolimab in advanced cancers. The CDR3 extends over 15 amino acids. The germline V gene has CDR1 SNHLY and CDR2 FYNNEI. The ends were cut back, 8 bases at V and 3 bases at J, with 19 bases in the middle. This table comes from immunoSEQ multiplex PCR, and its TCRdb copy is limited to in-frame clones, with some not included. Here the sample spans about 59,000 clones, 83% being singletons. Notes on this clone: The antigen remains unidentified.

General observations from the study: Dose levels from 0.1 to 3.0 mg/kg saw CD4+ and CD8+ blood T cells expand clonally by week 6.

Sequencing was performed on CD4+ or CD8+ T cells sorted from blood, taken in a trial of the OX40 agonist ivuxolimab. The J gene is TRBJ1-2, the V gene TRBV2; D unresolved. The source is an adult with an advanced solid tumor such as melanoma, head and neck, liver or kidney cancer. This CDR3 is CASQYDRRPDYGYTF. In DNA, the CDR3 is TGTGCCAGCCAATATGACCGGAGACCCGACTATGGCTACACCTTC. Supplemented by reference TRBV2 and TRBJ1-2, the full variable domain reads EPEVTQTPSHQVTQMGQEVILRCVPISNHLYFYWYRQILGQKVEFLVSFYNNEISEKSEIFDDQFSVERPDGSNFTLKIRSTKLEDSAMYFCASQYDRRPDYGYTFGSGTRLTVV.